These T cell receptor beta chains were read from a single sample in a study of Ad26.COV2.S vaccination and SARS-CoV-2 variants. Here immunoSEQ multiplex PCR was the method, and the copy in TCRdb shows in-frame clones only, minus some. In the table there are a few hundred thousand clones, approximately 89% of which are singletons. The sample in question was peripheral blood, obtained in a trial of Ad26.COV2.S vaccine versus placebo. The receptors were sampled from a person between 18 and 65 years old who received the Ad26.COV2.S COVID-19 vaccine or a placebo. The CDR3 runs from the conserved cysteine through the conserved F or W. The D gene is left open where the match is weak. Clone size is shown for a subset of rows, as once, few, many or a class of expanded clone.

TRBV28	-	TRBJ2-3	-	TGTGCCAGCAGTTTGGCCGGCAGGTCTACAGATACGCAGTATTTT	CASSLAGRSTDTQYF
TRBV9	TRBD1	TRBJ2-7	-	TGTGCCAGCAGCGGATCCGGGACAGGGGGTTTCGACGAGCAGTACTTC	CASSGSGTGGFDEQYF
TRBV10-3	TRBD2	TRBJ2-1	-	TGTGCCATCAACCAGCGGGAGGGTGAGCAGTTCTTC	CAINQREGEQFF
TRBV7-9	TRBD2	TRBJ2-1	-	TGTGCCAGCAGCTTTGGGCGGGAGGGCATCAATGAGCAGTTCTTC	CASSFGREGINEQFF
TRBV10-3	TRBD2	TRBJ2-1	-	TGTGCCATCAGGCCCACTAGCGGGAGGAAGGAGGGGGATGAGCAGTTCTTC	CAIRPTSGRKEGDEQFF
TRBV12-3/TRBV12-4	-	TRBJ2-5	few	TGTGCCAGCAGTCCCGCCCCGGAGACCCAGTACTTC	CASSPAPETQYF
TRBV4-1	-	TRBJ2-2	-	TGCGCCAGCAGCCCCCAGCAGGGTTTTAGGACCGGGGAGCTGTTTTTT	CASSPQQGFRTGELFF
TRBV13	TRBD2	TRBJ2-7	once	TGTGCCAGCAGCTTCACCCAAGCGGGAGGACCTTCCTACGAGCAGTACTTC	CASSFTQAGGPSYEQYF
TRBV5-4	TRBD1	TRBJ2-1	-	TGTGCCAGCAGTTTGGACAGGGCCCGGGATGAGCAGTTCTTC	CASSLDRARDEQFF
TRBV7-8	-	TRBJ1-1	-	TGTGCCAGCAGCCCGGACACTGAAGCTTTCTTT	CASSPDTEAFF
TRBV7-2	TRBD1	TRBJ2-3	-	TGTGCCAGCAGCTCCCGGACAGGGATGACAGATACGCAGTATTTT	CASSSRTGMTDTQYF
TRBV4-1	-	TRBJ1-5	-	TGCGCCAGCAGCCCAGGGGACCGCAATCAGCCCCAGCATTTT	CASSPGDRNQPQHF
TRBV9	TRBD1	TRBJ1-1	-	TGTGCCAGCAGCCCAGACGGGACAGGGCCTAAGCACACTGAAGCTTTCTTT	CASSPDGTGPKHTEAFF
TRBV5-4	-	TRBJ1-2	once	TGTGCCAGCAGCTCAACACAGGGCCCTTCGGGCTACACCTTC	CASSSTQGPSGYTF
TRBV30	TRBD1	TRBJ1-2	-	TGTGCCTGGAGATACGGACAGGGGGCCAAAAACTATGGCTACACCTTC	CAWRYGQGAKNYGYTF
TRBV10-3	-	TRBJ2-5	-	TGTGCCATCAGTGAGCCAGAAGAGACCCAGTACTTC	CAISEPEETQYF
TRBV10-3	TRBD2	TRBJ2-7	once	TGTGCCATCAGTGATACTAGCGTCGCCTACGAGCAGTACTTC	CAISDTSVAYEQYF
TRBV12-3/TRBV12-4	TRBD1	TRBJ1-5	-	TGTGCCAGCAGCCGAGGGGGCCCCCAGCATTTT	CASSRGGPQHF
TRBV10-2	TRBD1	TRBJ1-1	-	TGCGCCGCTGGGACAGGTTACACTGAAGCTTTCTTT	CAAGTGYTEAFF
TRBV5-1	-	TRBJ1-4	once	TGCGCCAGCAGCTTGTGGCCTTTACAAAGTGCAACTAATGAAAAACTGTTTTTT	CASSLWPLQSATNEKLFF
TRBV5-1	-	TRBJ1-2	-	TGCGCCAGCAGCTTGGAGGCAGGGGCTAACTATGGCTACACCTTC	CASSLEAGANYGYTF
TRBV14	-	TRBJ2-3	-	TGTGCCAGCAGCCTAGGCACGACAGATACGCAGTATTTT	CASSLGTTDTQYF
TRBV5-5	-	TRBJ2-1	once	TGTGCCAGCAGCTTGGGTCTAAGCAATGAGCAGTTCTTC	CASSLGLSNEQFF
TRBV6-2/TRBV6-3	-	TRBJ2-2	-	TGTGCCAGCAGTTACTCGCAGGACACCGGGGAGCTGTTTTTT	CASSYSQDTGELFF
TRBV4-2	TRBD2	TRBJ2-1	-	TGTGCCAGCAGCCAAGCCGGGGGACTAGCGGGGGTCAATGAGCAGTTCTTC	CASSQAGGLAGVNEQFF
TRBV28	TRBD2	TRBJ2-1	once	TGTGCCAGCAGCCTTAGCGGGGGGGGCCCAGGGAATGAGCAGTTCTTC	CASSLSGGGPGNEQFF
TRBV6-5	TRBD1	TRBJ2-7	-	TGTGCCAGCAGCTGGACAGGGAGGTTAAACGAGCAGTACTTC	CASSWTGRLNEQYF
TRBV4-1	TRBD1	TRBJ1-6	-	TGCGCCAGCAGCCAAGAACGTGGGACAGTTAATTCACCCCTCCACTTT	CASSQERGTVNSPLHF
TRBV10-3	TRBD1	TRBJ2-6	-	TGTGCCATCAGTGGCGGGGGACAGGGAATCTCTGGGGCCAACGTCCTGACTTTC	CAISGGGQGISGANVLTF
TRBV3-1/TRBV3-2	-	TRBJ1-3	-	TGTGCCAGCAGCCAATATCAGGGACCCGGGGGTGCCGGAAACACCATATATTTT	CASSQYQGPGGAGNTIYF
TRBV10-3	TRBD2	TRBJ2-1	-	TGTGCCATCAGCGTGCGTGGACTAGCTTACAATGAGCAGTTCTTC	CAISVRGLAYNEQFF
TRBV14	-	TRBJ2-1	-	TGTGCCAGCAGCCAAGTCCACCCATTTGAGCAGTTCTTC	CASSQVHPFEQFF
TRBV18	-	TRBJ2-5	-	TGTGCCAGCTCGCACTCAAGGGAGACCCAGTACTTC	CASSHSRETQYF
TRBV6-5	TRBD1	TRBJ1-6	-	TGTGCCAGCAGGCACAGGGGGCTAAATTCACCCCTCCACTTT	CASRHRGLNSPLHF
TRBV10-3	-	TRBJ1-1	-	TGTGCCATCGGGCCTGCACCAACAATCGGGACTATTGAAGCTTTCTTT	CAIGPAPTIGTIEAFF